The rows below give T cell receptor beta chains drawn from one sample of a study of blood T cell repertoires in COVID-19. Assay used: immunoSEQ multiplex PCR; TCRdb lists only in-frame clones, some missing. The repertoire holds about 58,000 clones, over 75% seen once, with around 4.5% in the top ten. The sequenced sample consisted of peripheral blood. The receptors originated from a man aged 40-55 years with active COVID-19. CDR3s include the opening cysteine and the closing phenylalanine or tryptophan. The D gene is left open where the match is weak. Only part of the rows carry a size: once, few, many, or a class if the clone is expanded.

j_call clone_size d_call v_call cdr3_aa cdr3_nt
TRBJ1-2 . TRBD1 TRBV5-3 CARSLDHRGPLANYGYTF TGTGCCAGAAGCTTGGACCACAGGGGGCCCTTAGCTAACTATGGCTACACCTTC
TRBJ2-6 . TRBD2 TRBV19 CASSIGGSSGANVLTF TGTGCCAGTAGTATCGGCGGGAGCTCTGGGGCCAACGTCCTGACTTTC
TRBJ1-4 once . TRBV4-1 CASRPTGGSEKLFF TGCGCCAGCAGACCCACGGGGGGTAGTGAAAAACTGTTTTTT
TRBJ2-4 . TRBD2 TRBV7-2 CASSPRLAGPAKNIQYF TGTGCCAGCAGCCCCCGACTAGCGGGACCTGCCAAAAACATTCAGTACTTC
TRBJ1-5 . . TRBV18 CASSLNQGSNQPQHF TGTGCCAGCTCATTGAACCAGGGGAGCAATCAGCCCCAGCATTTT
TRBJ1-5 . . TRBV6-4 CASREQVRDQGIPQPQHF TGTGCCAGCAGGGAACAAGTCCGGGATCAGGGGATCCCCCAGCCCCAGCATTTT
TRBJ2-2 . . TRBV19 CASSRVIGELFF TGTGCCAGTAGCCGGGTAATCGGGGAGCTGTTTTTT
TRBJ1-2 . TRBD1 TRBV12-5 CASGQGAHYGYTF TGTGCTAGTGGTCAGGGGGCTCACTATGGCTACACCTTC
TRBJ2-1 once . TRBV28 CASTRDNPYNEQFF TGTGCCAGCACGCGGGATAACCCCTACAATGAGCAGTTCTTC
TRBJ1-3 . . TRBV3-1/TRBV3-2 CASSSGEDTIYF TGTGCCAGCAGCAGCGGTGAGGACACCATATATTTT
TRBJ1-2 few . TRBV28 CASSLVNWGQGYGYTF TGTGCCAGCAGTTTAGTGAATTGGGGTCAGGGGTATGGCTACACCTTC
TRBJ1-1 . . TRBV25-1 CASSEYFGQTEAFF TGTGCCAGCAGTGAATATTTTGGGCAGACAGAAGCTTTCTTT
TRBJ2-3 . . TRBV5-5 CASSLDVGAGADTQYF TGTGCCAGCAGCTTGGACGTGGGCGCAGGCGCAGATACGCAGTATTTT
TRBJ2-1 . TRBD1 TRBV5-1 CASSYPGQGYNEQFF TGCGCCAGCAGCTACCCCGGACAGGGGTACAATGAGCAGTTCTTC